This TCR beta chain was retrieved from a study of blood T cell repertoires in COVID-19. In the study overall: The United States, Italy and Spain provided the acute and convalescent COVID-19 samples. PBMCs, B-cell-depleted T cells, or T cells provided the cDNA or gDNA that made up the material.

The CDR3 is made up of 15 amino acids. Germline lookup yields CDR1 LGHNA and CDR2 YNFKEQ. The germline V and J ends were trimmed by 0 bases and 3 bases, with 12 bases remaining between them. In the original workflow: Counts of nucleated cells, estimated from reference gene primer amplification, were obtained. Some clones are missing from TCRdb's copy, which holds only in-frame ones; the method was immunoSEQ multiplex PCR. The D gene and trimming were derived from the DNA, and the V and J assignments and clone size from that table. The profile shows some 100,000 clones, about 89% of them singletons. The clonotype was recovered from a human donor with acute or convalescent COVID-19. The donor label of this sample is uncertain. The sequenced material came from peripheral blood. The chain links TRBV4-2 to TRBJ2-7; tentatively, D is TRBD2 (5 bases). The CDR3 coding sequence is TGTGCCAGCAGCCAAGATCGCCAGCGGAACTACGAGCAGTACTTC. Translation gives CASSQDRQRNYEQYF.